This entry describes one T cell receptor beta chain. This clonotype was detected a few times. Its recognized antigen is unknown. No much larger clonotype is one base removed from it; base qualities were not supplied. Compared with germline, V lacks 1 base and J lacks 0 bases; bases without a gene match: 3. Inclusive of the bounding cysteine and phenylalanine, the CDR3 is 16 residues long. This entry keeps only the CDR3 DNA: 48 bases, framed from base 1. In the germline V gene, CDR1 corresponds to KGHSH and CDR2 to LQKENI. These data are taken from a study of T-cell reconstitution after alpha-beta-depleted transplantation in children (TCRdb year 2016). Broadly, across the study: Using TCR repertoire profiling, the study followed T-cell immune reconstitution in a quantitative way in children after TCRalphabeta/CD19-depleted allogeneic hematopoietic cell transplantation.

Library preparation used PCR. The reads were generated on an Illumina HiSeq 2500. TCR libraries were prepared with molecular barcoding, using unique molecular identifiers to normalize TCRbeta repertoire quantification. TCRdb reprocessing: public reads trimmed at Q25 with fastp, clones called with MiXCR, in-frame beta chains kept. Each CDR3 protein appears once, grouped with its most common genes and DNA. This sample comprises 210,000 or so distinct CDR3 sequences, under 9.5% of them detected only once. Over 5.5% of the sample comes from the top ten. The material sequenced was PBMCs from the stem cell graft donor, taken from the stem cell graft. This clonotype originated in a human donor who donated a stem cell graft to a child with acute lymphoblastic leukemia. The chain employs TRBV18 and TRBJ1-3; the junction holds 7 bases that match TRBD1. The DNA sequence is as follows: TGTGCCAGCTCACCACTCGGACAGGTCTCTGGAAACACCATATATTTT. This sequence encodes CASSPLGQVSGNTIYF.